This is a list of T cell receptor beta chains from one sample in a study of Tregs in tolerant kidney transplant recipients. TCRdb keeps only in-frame clones here, not all; method: immunoSEQ multiplex PCR. The data contain about 240,000 clones, around 82% of them singletons. Sequencing was performed on CD4+ T cells from blood. The receptors stem from a human donor in good health. The CDR3 runs from the conserved cysteine through the conserved F or W. D genes are given only for firm matches. Clone sizes are given selectively: once, few, many, or a class where the clone is expanded.

clone size,D gene,V gene,J gene,CDR3 DNA,CDR3 protein
NA,NA,TRBV4-2,TRBJ2-1,TGTGCCAGCAGCCAATTTGTGGGGGGTAACTCCTACAATGAGCAGTTCTTC,CASSQFVGGNSYNEQFF
NA,NA,TRBV18,TRBJ1-5,TGTGCCAGCTCACCAAAGCGGGCGGATAATCAGCCCCAGCATTTT,CASSPKRADNQPQHF
NA,NA,TRBV7-6,TRBJ1-2,TGTGCCAGCAGCTTGGGGACCATGGACTATGGCTACACCTTC,CASSLGTMDYGYTF
NA,TRBD1,TRBV15,TRBJ2-5,TGTGCCACCAGCAGAGATCAGGGGGCGCGGGAGACCCAGTACTTC,CATSRDQGARETQYF
once,TRBD1,TRBV29-1,TRBJ1-1,TGCAGCGTAGCCGGGACAGTGAACACTGAAGCTTTCTTT,CSVAGTVNTEAFF
NA,NA,TRBV5-1,TRBJ1-2,TGCGCCAGCAGCTTCCTAGGGAATGGCTACACCTTC,CASSFLGNGYTF
NA,TRBD1,TRBV7-2,TRBJ1-2,TGTGCCAGCAGCTTTACCGGGACAGTAAATGGCTACACCTTC,CASSFTGTVNGYTF
NA,NA,TRBV29-1,TRBJ1-3,TGCAGCGTTGAAGAGCGGAGAAGGAGCTCTGGAAACACCATATATTTT,CSVEERRRSSGNTIYF
NA,TRBD1,TRBV5-3,TRBJ2-2,TGTGCCAGAAGCTTCGTTTCCAGGGGGCTGGTATATACCGGGGAGCTGTTTTTT,CARSFVSRGLVYTGELFF
NA,NA,TRBV6-5,TRBJ2-4,TGTGCCAGCAGTTCACCCCGGCTAGCCAAAAACATTCAGTACTTC,CASSSPRLAKNIQYF